Presented here are 2 T cell receptor beta chains from one specimen sequenced in a study of early T cells in non-severe SARS-CoV-2 infection. TCRdb called the 5' RACE reads again in MiXCR, with one record for every CDR3 protein. The sample lists tens of thousands of distinct CDR3 sequences, 4.6% seen once, with under 6.5% in the top ten. The material sequenced was whole blood, taken at baseline. The receptors stem from an adult who was a healthcare worker with PCR-confirmed SARS-CoV-2 infection or an uninfected control (not recorded which).

There are many counts of this clonotype. This chain joins TRBV3-1 and TRBJ1-1; D perhaps matches TRBD1 (6 bases). The ends were cut back, 4 bases at V and 6 bases at J, with 15 bases in the middle. The CDR3 covers 14 residues. The V gene's germline CDR1 is LGHDT and CDR2 YNNKEL (reference sequence). The CDR3 DNA is TGTGCCAGCAGCCTTGGGGGCGAAATATCTGAAGCTTTCTTT. Protein: CASSLGGEISEAFF.

This clonotype was picked up many times. This sequence joins TRBV20-1 and TRBJ2-7; TRBD2 aligns across 10 bases. The germline gives CDR1 DFQATT, CDR2 SNEGSKA (reference sequence). The CDR3 is 14 residues long. With V trimmed by 5 bases and J by 0 bases, 4 bases remained unmatched. The CDR3 DNA follows: TGCAGTGCTTTCAGCGGGGGGGACTCCTACGAGCAGTACTTC. It is translated as CSAFSGGDSYEQYF.